This T cell receptor beta chain was identified during a study of shared clonotypes between healthy human individuals. This clone was detected only once. The table came from immunoSEQ multiplex PCR; TCRdb's copy has only in-frame clones and leaves some out. The data hold about 1.1 million clones, with approximately 78% observed a single time. This CDR3 has 16 residues. In germline, CDR1 is MNHNS, CDR2 SASEGT. The V segment lost 2 bases and the J segment 10 bases; nucleotides outside the gene matches: 13. This receptor was obtained from a man aged 18 to 30 in good health. Some clones in this sample may be carry-over from other donors' samples. The chain recombines TRBV6-1 with TRBJ1-1, with 10 nucleotides matching TRBD1. Sequencing input: memory CD4+ T cells from PBMCs. As to subset: CD45RA-negative fraction. CDR3 region: CASSERGRRDRGIAFF. CDR3 coding DNA: TGTGCCAGCAGTGAAAGGGGTCGGAGGGACAGGGGAATAGCTTTCTTT.